The rows below give T cell receptor beta chains drawn from one sample of a study of blood T cell repertoires in COVID-19. Only in-frame clones appear in the TCRdb table, and some are missing; sequencing was by immunoSEQ multiplex PCR. Counted here are 170,000 or so clones, 65% to 85% occurring once; the ten biggest clones make up 2.5% to 3.5%. Specimen: peripheral blood. The receptors here all came from a woman aged 55-70 years with acute or convalescent COVID-19. Each CDR3 is given with its conserved first and last residue. Fields, in order: clone size, V gene, J gene, D gene, CDR3 DNA, CDR3 protein. The D gene is left open where the match is weak. Not every row has a clone size; where given, it reads once, few, many or a size class.

-,TRBV5-1,TRBJ2-5,TRBD2,TGCGCCAGCAGCGTAGGTTGGACTAGCTCCGGGGTGACCCAGTACTTC,CASSVGWTSSGVTQYF
-,TRBV5-4,TRBJ1-3,-,TGTGCCAGCAGCTTGGCCACGGGGGGAAGGACTGGAAACACCATATATTTT,CASSLATGGRTGNTIYF
once,TRBV18,TRBJ1-1,-,TGTGCCAGCTCAGACAAAGAATGGCAAGCTTTCTTT,CASSDKEWQAFF
-,TRBV5-6,TRBJ2-7,TRBD2,TGTGCCAGCATCCTAGCGGGGGGCTCCTACGAGCAGTACTTC,CASILAGGSYEQYF
-,TRBV7-2,TRBJ2-5,-,TGTGCCAGCAGCTTAGACAGAAGGGAGACCCAGTACTTC,CASSLDRRETQYF
-,TRBV3-1/TRBV3-2,TRBJ2-7,-,TGTGCCAGCGGAGCCTACGAGCAGTACTTC,CASGAYEQYF
-,TRBV7-9,TRBJ1-4,-,TGTGCCAGCTCAAACCGGGGAGCTAATGAAAAACTGTTTTTT,CASSNRGANEKLFF
-,TRBV5-4,TRBJ2-3,-,TGTGCCAGCTTAGGGGGGGGGTTAACAGATACGCAGTATTTT,CASLGGGLTDTQYF
once,TRBV19,TRBJ1-4,TRBD1,TGTGCCAGTAGTATTTCAGGGGGTCATGAAAAACTGTTTTTT,CASSISGGHEKLFF
-,TRBV9,TRBJ2-7,-,TGTGCCAGCAGCCCGGGGGACTGGGCTTCCTACGAGCAGTACTTC,CASSPGDWASYEQYF
-,TRBV6-5,TRBJ2-3,-,TGTGCCAGCAGGGCAGGGTTCGTAACAGATACGCAGTATTTT,CASRAGFVTDTQYF
-,TRBV2,TRBJ2-3,-,TGTGCCAGCAGCATACTCTGGACAGATACGCAGTATTTT,CASSILWTDTQYF
-,TRBV29-1,TRBJ1-5,TRBD1,TGCAGCGTCCGACAGGGAAATCAGCCCCAGCATTTT,CSVRQGNQPQHF
-,TRBV6-5,TRBJ1-2,TRBD1,TGTGCCAGCAGTTACTCCCAGGGGGCCTTCCCCTATGGCTACACCTTC,CASSYSQGAFPYGYTF
-,TRBV4-2,TRBJ1-5,-,TGTGCCAGCAGCCAAGAACCAGGACAGCCCCAGCATTTT,CASSQEPGQPQHF
-,TRBV19,TRBJ1-1,TRBD1,TGTGCCAGTAGTCCAAGGACAGGGGGGTACACTGAAGCTTTCTTT,CASSPRTGGYTEAFF
-,TRBV2,TRBJ2-7,-,TGTGCCAGCAGTTCAGGGGCCTACGAGCAGTACTTC,CASSSGAYEQYF
-,TRBV6-5,TRBJ2-1,TRBD2,TGTGCCAGCAGTCCCTTAGCGGGGGGCGGGGATGAGCAGTTCTTC,CASSPLAGGGDEQFF
-,TRBV6-1,TRBJ1-4,TRBD1,TGTGCCAGTTTTTTGGACAGGGCAACTAATGAAAAACTGTTTTTT,CASFLDRATNEKLFF
-,TRBV11-2,TRBJ1-1,-,TGTGCCACCACAGACCCTTCTATGCGTACTGAAGCTTTCTTT,CATTDPSMRTEAFF
-,TRBV9,TRBJ1-1,TRBD1,TGTGCCAGCAGCCAGGGCGTCACAGGGGGCACTAACACTGAAGCTTTCTTT,CASSQGVTGGTNTEAFF
-,TRBV11-3,TRBJ2-2,TRBD1,TGTGCCAGCAGCCGACAGGGGGCGCAGGGCACCGGGGAGCTGTTTTTT,CASSRQGAQGTGELFF
-,TRBV25-1,TRBJ1-1,-,TGTGCCAGCAGTGAAGGAACGTCAGGGCGAGCTGAAGCTTTCTTT,CASSEGTSGRAEAFF
once,TRBV18,TRBJ2-3,-,TGTGCCAGCTCACCGCGGGACAGTTACACAGATACGCAGTATTTT,CASSPRDSYTDTQYF
few,TRBV5-1,TRBJ1-5,-,TGCGCCAGCAGCCTCGGGACGGGAGAGGGGCCCCAGCATTTT,CASSLGTGEGPQHF
-,TRBV11-2,TRBJ1-1,-,TGTGCCAGCAGCTTAGGGACAACCACTGAAGCTTTCTTT,CASSLGTTTEAFF
-,TRBV11-2,TRBJ2-1,TRBD1,TGTGCCAGCAGCTTCCGGACAGGGACCAATGAGCAGTTCTTC,CASSFRTGTNEQFF
-,TRBV15,TRBJ1-2,-,TGTGCCACCAGTTTGGGGGCAAGAGGCTACACCTTC,CATSLGARGYTF
-,TRBV30,TRBJ1-4,-,TGTGCCTGGAGTGTATTGGGGCCTAATGAAAAACTGTTTTTT,CAWSVLGPNEKLFF
-,TRBV12-3/TRBV12-4,TRBJ1-2,TRBD1,TGTGCCAGCAGCCGGACAGGGTATGATGGCTACACCTTC,CASSRTGYDGYTF
-,TRBV7-3,TRBJ1-1,TRBD1,TGTGCCAGCAGCTTAGGGACAGGGGGGATGAACACTGAAGCTTTCTTT,CASSLGTGGMNTEAFF
-,TRBV10-1,TRBJ2-7,TRBD1,TGCGCCAGCAGTGAGTCCACAGGGGAGAGACCCTACGAGCAGTACTTC,CASSESTGERPYEQYF
-,TRBV7-2,TRBJ2-1,-,TGTGCCAGCAGCTTAAGGGACTTTTACAATGAGCAGTTCTTC,CASSLRDFYNEQFF
-,TRBV6-1,TRBJ1-1,-,TGTGCCAGCAGTGCCACCCGACAGTCAAGGAACACTGAAGCTTTCTTT,CASSATRQSRNTEAFF
once,TRBV18,TRBJ1-6,TRBD1,TGTGCCAGCTCTATCGGGACAGCCTATAATTCACCCCTCCACTTT,CASSIGTAYNSPLHF
-,TRBV6-5,TRBJ1-4,TRBD1,TGTGCCAGCAGTTACGGTGTAACAGGGGCCGAAAAACTGTTTTTT,CASSYGVTGAEKLFF
-,TRBV6-2/TRBV6-3,TRBJ1-6,-,TGTGCCAGCAGTTCTAGGAATTCACCCCTCCACTTT,CASSSRNSPLHF
-,TRBV4-1,TRBJ2-7,TRBD2,TGCGCCAGCAGCCCATCGGGAGGGCCGGTCTACGAGCAGTACTTC,CASSPSGGPVYEQYF
-,TRBV6-5,TRBJ1-1,TRBD1,TGTGCCAGCAGTAAACAGGGGGCGCGGAACACTGAAGCTTTCTTT,CASSKQGARNTEAFF
-,TRBV25-1,TRBJ1-4,-,TGTGCCAGCAGTGAATTCCGACAGTTTAATGAAAAACTGTTTTTT,CASSEFRQFNEKLFF
-,TRBV30,TRBJ1-6,-,TGTGCCTGGACGGTACGGCGGAATTCACCCCTCCACTTT,CAWTVRRNSPLHF
few,TRBV7-2,TRBJ1-6,-,TGTGCCAGCAGCTTAGCGAGAGCGGATTCACCCCTCCACTTT,CASSLARADSPLHF
once,TRBV7-6,TRBJ2-5,TRBD1,TGTGCCAGCAGCTCCACGGGACAGGCACGTCAAGAGACCCAGTACTTC,CASSSTGQARQETQYF
-,TRBV4-3,TRBJ1-4,TRBD1,TGCGCCAGCAGCCAAGATAGACAGGGGGCTCGGGAAAAACTGTTTTTT,CASSQDRQGAREKLFF
-,TRBV19,TRBJ2-5,TRBD2,TGTGCCAGTAGTATAAGACGGACTAGCGGGGAAGAGACCCAGTACTTC,CASSIRRTSGEETQYF
few,TRBV19,TRBJ1-2,TRBD1,TGTGCCAGTAGTATACCCGGGACAGCCTATGGCTACACCTTC,CASSIPGTAYGYTF
-,TRBV30,TRBJ1-1,TRBD1,TGTGCCTGGAGTGTACGACAGGGCTTTGGCACTGAAGCTTTCTTT,CAWSVRQGFGTEAFF
once,TRBV5-4,TRBJ2-3,-,TGTGCCAGCAGCCCGCGAGGAGCAGATACGCAGTATTTT,CASSPRGADTQYF